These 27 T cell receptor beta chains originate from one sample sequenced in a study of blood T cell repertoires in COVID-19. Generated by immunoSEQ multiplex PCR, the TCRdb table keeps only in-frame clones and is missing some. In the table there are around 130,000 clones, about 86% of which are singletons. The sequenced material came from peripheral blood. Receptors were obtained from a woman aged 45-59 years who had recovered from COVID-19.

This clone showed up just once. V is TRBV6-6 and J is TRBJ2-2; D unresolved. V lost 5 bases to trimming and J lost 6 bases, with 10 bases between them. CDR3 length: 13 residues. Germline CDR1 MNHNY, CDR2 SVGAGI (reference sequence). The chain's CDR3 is CASSPNVAGELFF. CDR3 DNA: TGTGCCAGCAGTCCTAACGTCGCCGGGGAGCTGTTTTTT.

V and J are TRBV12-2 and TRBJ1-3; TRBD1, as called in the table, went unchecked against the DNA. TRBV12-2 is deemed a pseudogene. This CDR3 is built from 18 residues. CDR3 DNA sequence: TGTGCAAGTCGCTTCGGAGGATTAAGGGGGCGAGGGGGGAACACCATATATTTT. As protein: CASRFGGLRGRGGNTIYF.

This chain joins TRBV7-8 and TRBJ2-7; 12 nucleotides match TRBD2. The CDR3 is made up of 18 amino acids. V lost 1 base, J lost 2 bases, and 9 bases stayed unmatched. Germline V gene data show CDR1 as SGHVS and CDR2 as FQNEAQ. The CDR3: CASSLVLAGGEGTYEQYF. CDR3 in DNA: TGTGCCAGCAGCTTAGTACTAGCGGGAGGAGAGGGGACCTACGAGCAGTACTTC. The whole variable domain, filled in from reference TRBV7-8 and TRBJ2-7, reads GAGVSQSPRYKVAKRGQDVALRCDPISGHVSLFWYQQALGQGPEFLTYFQNEAQLDKSGLPSDRFFAERPEGSVSTLKIQRTQQEDSAVYLCASSLVLAGGEGTYEQYFGPGTRLTVT.

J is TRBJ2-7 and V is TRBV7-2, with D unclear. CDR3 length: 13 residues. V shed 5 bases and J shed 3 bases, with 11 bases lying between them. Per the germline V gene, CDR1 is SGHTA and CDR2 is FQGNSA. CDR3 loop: CASSVTRNYEQYF. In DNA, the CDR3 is TGTGCCAGCAGCGTTACGCGGAACTACGAGCAGTACTTC.

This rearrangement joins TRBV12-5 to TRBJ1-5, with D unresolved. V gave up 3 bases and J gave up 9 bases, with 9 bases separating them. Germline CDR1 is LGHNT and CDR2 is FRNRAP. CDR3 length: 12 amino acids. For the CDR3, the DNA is TGTGCTAGTGGTTTTGAGGAGTCGCCCCAGCATTTT. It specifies CASGFEESPQHF.

The CDR3 reads CASSYPGTAGGYTF. CDR3 DNA sequence: TGTGCCAGCAGCTATCCCGGGACAGCTGGCGGCTACACCTTC. The V and J genes are TRBV7-3 and TRBJ1-2, with 7 nucleotides matching TRBD1. The CDR3 loop spans 14 amino acids. Germline V gives CDR1 SGHTA, CDR2 FQGTGA. The ends lost 4 bases at V and 8 bases at J; junction bases unmatched: 10.

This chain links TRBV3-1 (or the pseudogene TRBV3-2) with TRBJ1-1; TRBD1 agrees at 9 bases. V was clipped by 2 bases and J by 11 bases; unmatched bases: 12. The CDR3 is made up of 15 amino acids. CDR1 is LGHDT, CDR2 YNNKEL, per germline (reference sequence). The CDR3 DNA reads TGTGCCAGCAGCCAAACCGGGACAGGGTCTGGTCGGGCTTTCTTT. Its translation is CASSQTGTGSGRAFF.

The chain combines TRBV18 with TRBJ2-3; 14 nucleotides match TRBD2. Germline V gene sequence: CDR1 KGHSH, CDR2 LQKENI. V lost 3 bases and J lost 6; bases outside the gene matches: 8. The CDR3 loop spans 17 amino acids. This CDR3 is CASSPGTSGGGPDTQYF. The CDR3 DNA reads TGTGCCAGCTCACCCGGGACTAGCGGGGGCGGACCCGATACGCAGTATTTT.

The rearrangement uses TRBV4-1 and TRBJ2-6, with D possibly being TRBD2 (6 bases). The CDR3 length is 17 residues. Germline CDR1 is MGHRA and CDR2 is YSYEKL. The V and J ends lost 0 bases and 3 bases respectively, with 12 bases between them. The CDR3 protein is CASSQDRGGDGANVLTF. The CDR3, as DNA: TGCGCCAGCAGCCAAGATCGAGGAGGGGATGGGGCCAACGTCCTGACTTTC.

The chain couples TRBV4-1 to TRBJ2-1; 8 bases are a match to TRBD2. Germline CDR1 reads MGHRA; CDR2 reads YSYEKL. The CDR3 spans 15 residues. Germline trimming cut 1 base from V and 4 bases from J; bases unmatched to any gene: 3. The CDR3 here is CASSQVQRGYNEQFF. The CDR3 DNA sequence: TGCGCCAGCAGCCAAGTACAGCGGGGGTACAATGAGCAGTTCTTC.

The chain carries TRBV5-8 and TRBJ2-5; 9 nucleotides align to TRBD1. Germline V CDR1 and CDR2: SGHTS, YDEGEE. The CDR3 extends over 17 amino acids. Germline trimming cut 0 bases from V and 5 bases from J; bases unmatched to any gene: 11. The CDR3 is CASSLVRDRVIWETQYF. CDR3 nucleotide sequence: TGTGCCAGCAGCTTGGTCCGGGACAGGGTTATCTGGGAGACCCAGTACTTC.

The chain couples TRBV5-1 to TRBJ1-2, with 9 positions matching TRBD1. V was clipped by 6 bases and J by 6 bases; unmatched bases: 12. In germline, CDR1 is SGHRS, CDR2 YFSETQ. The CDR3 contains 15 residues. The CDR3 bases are TGCGCCAGCACAGCCGCCCCCGGGACAGGGAATGGCTACACCTTC. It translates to CASTAAPGTGNGYTF. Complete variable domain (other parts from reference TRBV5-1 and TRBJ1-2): KAGVTQTPRYLIKTRGQQVTLSCSPISGHRSVSWYQQTPGQGLQFLFEYFSETQRNKGNFPGRFSGRQFSNSRSEMNVSTLELGDSALYLCASTAAPGTGNGYTFGSGTRLTVV.

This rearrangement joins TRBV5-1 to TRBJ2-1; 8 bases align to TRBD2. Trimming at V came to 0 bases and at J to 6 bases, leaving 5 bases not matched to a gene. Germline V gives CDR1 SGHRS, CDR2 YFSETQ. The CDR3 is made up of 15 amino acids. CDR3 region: CASSLGLARFNEQFF. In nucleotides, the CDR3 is TGCGCCAGCAGCTTGGGACTAGCGAGGTTCAATGAGCAGTTCTTC.

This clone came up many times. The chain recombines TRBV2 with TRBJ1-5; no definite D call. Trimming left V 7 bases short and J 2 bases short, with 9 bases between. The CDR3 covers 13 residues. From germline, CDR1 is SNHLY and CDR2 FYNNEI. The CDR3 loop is CASNPQGNQPQHF. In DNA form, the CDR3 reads TGTGCCAGCAACCCCCAGGGCAATCAGCCCCAGCATTTT. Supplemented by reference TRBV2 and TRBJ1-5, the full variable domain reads EPEVTQTPSHQVTQMGQEVILRCVPISNHLYFYWYRQILGQKVEFLVSFYNNEISEKSEIFDDQFSVERPDGSNFTLKIRSTKLEDSAMYFCASNPQGNQPQHFGDGTRLSIL.

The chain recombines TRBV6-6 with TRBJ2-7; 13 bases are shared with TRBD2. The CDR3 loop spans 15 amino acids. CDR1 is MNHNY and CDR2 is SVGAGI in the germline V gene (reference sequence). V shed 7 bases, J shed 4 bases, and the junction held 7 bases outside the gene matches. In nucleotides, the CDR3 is TGTGCCAGCACCATTCGGACTAGCGGGAGATACGAGCAGTACTTC. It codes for CASTIRTSGRYEQYF.

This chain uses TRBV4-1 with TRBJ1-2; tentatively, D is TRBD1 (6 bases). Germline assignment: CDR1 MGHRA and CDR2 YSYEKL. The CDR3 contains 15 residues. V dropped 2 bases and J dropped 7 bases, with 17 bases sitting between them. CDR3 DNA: TGCGCCAGCAGCCAACGTGAACGGGGGGCGGGTGGCTACACCTTC. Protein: CASSQRERGAGGYTF.

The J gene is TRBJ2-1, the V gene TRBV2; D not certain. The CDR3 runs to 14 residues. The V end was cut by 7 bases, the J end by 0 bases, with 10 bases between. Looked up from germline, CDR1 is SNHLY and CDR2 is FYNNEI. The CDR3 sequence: CASNSQTSYNEQFF. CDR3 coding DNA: TGTGCCAGCAATAGCCAAACCTCCTACAATGAGCAGTTCTTC. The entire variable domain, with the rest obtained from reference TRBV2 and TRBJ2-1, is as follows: EPEVTQTPSHQVTQMGQEVILRCVPISNHLYFYWYRQILGQKVEFLVSFYNNEISEKSEIFDDQFSVERPDGSNFTLKIRSTKLEDSAMYFCASNSQTSYNEQFFGPGTRLTVL.

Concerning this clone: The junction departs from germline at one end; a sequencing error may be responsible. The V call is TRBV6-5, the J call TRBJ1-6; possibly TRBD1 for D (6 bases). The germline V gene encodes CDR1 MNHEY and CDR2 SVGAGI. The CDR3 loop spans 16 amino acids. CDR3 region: CASSYYLGGGDSPLHF. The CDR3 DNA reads TGTGCCAGCAGCTACTATTTGGGAGGGGGGGATTCACCCCTCCACTTT.

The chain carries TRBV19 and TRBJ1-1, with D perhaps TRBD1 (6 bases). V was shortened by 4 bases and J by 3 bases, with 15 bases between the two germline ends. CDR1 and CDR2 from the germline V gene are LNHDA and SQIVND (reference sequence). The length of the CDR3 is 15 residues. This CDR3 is CASSKRQGFDTEAFF. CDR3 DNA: TGTGCCAGTAGTAAACGGCAGGGGTTCGACACTGAAGCTTTCTTT.

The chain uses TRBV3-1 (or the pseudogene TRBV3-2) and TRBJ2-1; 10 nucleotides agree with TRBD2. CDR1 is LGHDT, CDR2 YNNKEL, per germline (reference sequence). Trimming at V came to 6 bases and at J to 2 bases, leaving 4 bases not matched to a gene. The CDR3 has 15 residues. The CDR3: CASRTSGGAYNEQFF. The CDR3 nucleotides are TGTGCCAGCAGAACAAGCGGGGGGGCCTACAATGAGCAGTTCTTC.

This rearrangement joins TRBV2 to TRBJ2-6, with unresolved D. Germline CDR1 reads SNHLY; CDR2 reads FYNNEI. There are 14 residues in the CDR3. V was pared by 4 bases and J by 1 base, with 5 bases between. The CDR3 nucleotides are TGTGCCAGCAGTGGCGAATCTGGGGCCAACGTCCTGACTTTC. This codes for CASSGESGANVLTF.

The CDR3: CAVTGTPINYGYTF. DNA for the CDR3: TGTGCCGTAACCGGGACACCCATTAACTATGGCTACACCTTC. The rearrangement links TRBV10-3 to TRBJ1-2, with D possibly TRBD1 on 6 matching bases. CDR1 is ENHRY, CDR2 SYGVKD, per germline. Trimming left V 11 bases short and J 1 base short, with 17 bases between. CDR3 size: 14 residues.

CDR3 sequence (DNA): TGTGCCAGCAGTTTACTAGCGGGAACATACGAGCAGTACTTC. Protein: CASSLLAGTYEQYF. The chain combines TRBV6-2 or TRBV6-3 with TRBJ2-7; 10 bases align to TRBD2. J was trimmed by 4 bases and V by 4 bases; bases with no gene match: 4. Germline V gene lookup returns CDR1 MNHEY and CDR2 SVGEGT. The CDR3 loop spans 14 amino acids.

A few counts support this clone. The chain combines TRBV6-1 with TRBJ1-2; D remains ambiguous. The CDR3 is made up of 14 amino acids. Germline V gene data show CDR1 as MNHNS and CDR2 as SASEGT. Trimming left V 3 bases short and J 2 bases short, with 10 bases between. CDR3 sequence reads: CASSDLGVNYGYTF. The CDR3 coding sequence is TGTGCCAGCAGTGATCTCGGGGTGAACTATGGCTACACCTTC.

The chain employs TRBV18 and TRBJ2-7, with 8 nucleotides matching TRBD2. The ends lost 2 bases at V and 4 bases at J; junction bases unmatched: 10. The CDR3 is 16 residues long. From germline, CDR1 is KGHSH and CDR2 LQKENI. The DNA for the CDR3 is TGTGCCAGCTCACCAATTAGCGGGGCCTTACGGTACGAGCAGTACTTC. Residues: CASSPISGALRYEQYF. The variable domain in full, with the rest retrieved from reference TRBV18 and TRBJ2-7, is NAGVMQNPRHLVRRRGQEARLRCSPMKGHSHVYWYRQLPEEGLKFMVYLQKENIIDESGMPKERFSAEFPKEGPSILRIQQVVRGDSAAYFCASSPISGALRYEQYFGPGTRLTVT.

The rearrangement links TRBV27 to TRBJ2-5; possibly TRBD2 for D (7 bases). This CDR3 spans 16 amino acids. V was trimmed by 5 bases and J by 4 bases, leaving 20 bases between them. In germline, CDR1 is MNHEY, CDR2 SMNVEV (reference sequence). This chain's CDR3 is CASSPLEGGGPETQYF. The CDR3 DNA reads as TGTGCCAGCAGTCCTCTGGAGGGCGGGGGCCCAGAGACCCAGTACTTC.

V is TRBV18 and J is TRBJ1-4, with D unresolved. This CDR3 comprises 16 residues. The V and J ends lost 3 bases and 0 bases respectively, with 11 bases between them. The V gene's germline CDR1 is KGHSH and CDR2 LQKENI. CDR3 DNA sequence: TGTGCCAGCTCACCCAAACAGTCTACAACTAATGAAAAACTGTTTTTT. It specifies CASSPKQSTTNEKLFF.